The present T cell receptor beta chain was sequenced within a study of T cell responses to AZD1222 COVID-19 vaccine. Across the study: Second doses that came at about 4 or about 12 weeks were put together.

Generated by immunoSEQ multiplex PCR, the TCRdb table keeps only in-frame clones and is missing some. The table lists approximately 160,000 clones, approximately 86% of them singletons. General study points: White British people made up most donors, females outnumbered males, and clonal diversity was possibly underestimated. Spike-specific TCRs gained breadth and depth after people received two AZD1222 doses.

With regard to this clone: Its target is not known.

The CDR3 totals 17 residues. Germline CDR1 SEHNR, CDR2 FQNEAQ (reference sequence). With 5 bases clipped from V and 4 bases from J, the junction kept 9 bases outside the gene matches. The genes are TRBV7-9 and TRBJ2-1; 12 nucleotides align to TRBD2. The TCR sequence derives from an adult in good health. Specimen: peripheral blood, collected on day 0 of AZD1222 vaccination. The CDR3 sequence is CASSRAGLAGEYNEQFF. Written as DNA, the CDR3 is TGTGCCAGCAGCCGGGCGGGACTAGCGGGTGAATACAATGAGCAGTTCTTC.